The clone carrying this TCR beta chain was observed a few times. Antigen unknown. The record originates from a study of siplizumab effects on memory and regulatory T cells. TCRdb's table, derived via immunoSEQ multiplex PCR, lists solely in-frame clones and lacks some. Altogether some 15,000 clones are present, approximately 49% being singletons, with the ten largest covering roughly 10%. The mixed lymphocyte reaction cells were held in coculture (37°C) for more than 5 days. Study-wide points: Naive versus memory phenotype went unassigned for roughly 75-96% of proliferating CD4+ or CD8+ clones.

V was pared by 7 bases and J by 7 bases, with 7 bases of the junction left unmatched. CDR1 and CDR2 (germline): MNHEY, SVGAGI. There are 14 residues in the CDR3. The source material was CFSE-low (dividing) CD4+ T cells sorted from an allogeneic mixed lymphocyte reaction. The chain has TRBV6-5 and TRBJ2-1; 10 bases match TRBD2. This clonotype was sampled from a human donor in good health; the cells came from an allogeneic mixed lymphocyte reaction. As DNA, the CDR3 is TGTGCCAGCACCTTACTAGCGGGAAAGAATGAGCAGTTCTTC. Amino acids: CASTLLAGKNEQFF.